Sequencing of this T cell receptor (beta chain) was carried out in a study of graft-versus-host responses after intestinal transplantation. Study in general: Grafts that recipients had were multivisceral, liver-intestinal, or isolated intestinal transplants. Every recipient underwent anti-thymocyte globulin induction, then tacrolimus and steroids for 2 to 3 years.

Whole-study results and caveats: GvH clones occurred in recipient marrow; some first appeared in ileum or blood. An association linked early post-transplant HvG declines with peak circulating GvH clone levels.

Germline V gene sequence: CDR1 MGHRA, CDR2 YSYEKL. V lost 4 bases, J lost 6 bases, and 20 bases stayed unmatched. This CDR3 has 19 residues. Data came from immunoSEQ multiplex PCR; TCRdb stores just in-frame clones and leaves some out. The sample shows some 10,000 clones, almost 95% of them seen only once. A word on this clone: Its antigen is currently unknown.

This receptor was identified in a human patient who received an intestinal transplant, so some T cells may come from the graft donor. This chain links TRBV4-1 with TRBJ2-1; 8 bases fit TRBD2. The sequences come from PBMCs, collected nearly 70 days after transplant. CDR3 coding DNA: TGCGCCAGCAGCCTGCAGCAAGCGGGAGTACGAATACTAGGCAATGAGCAGTTCTTC. This translates into CASSLQQAGVRILGNEQFF.